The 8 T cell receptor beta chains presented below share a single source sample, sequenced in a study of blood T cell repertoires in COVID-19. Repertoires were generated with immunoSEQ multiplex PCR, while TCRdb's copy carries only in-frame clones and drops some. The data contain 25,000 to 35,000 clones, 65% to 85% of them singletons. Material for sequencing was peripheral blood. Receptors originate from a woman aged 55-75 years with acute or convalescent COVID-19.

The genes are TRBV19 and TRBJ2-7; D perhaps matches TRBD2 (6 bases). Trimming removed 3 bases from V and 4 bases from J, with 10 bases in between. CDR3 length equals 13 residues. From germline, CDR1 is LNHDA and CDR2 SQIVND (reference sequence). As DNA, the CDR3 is TGTGCCAGTAGTATTGGGGGGAATTACGAGCAGTACTTC. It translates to CASSIGGNYEQYF.

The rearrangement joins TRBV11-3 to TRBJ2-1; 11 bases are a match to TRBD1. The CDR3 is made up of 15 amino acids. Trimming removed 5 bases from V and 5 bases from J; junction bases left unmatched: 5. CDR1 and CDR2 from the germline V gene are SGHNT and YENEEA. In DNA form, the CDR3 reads TGTGCCAGCAGCGCCGGACAGGGGGCTAACAATGAGCAGTTCTTC. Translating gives CASSAGQGANNEQFF.

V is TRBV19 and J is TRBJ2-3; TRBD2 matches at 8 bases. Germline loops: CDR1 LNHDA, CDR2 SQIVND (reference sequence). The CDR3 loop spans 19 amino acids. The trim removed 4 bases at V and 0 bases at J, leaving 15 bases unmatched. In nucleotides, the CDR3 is TGTGCCAGTAGTACCCGGGGGGGCTCGACTCGGGGTAGCACAGATACGCAGTATTTT. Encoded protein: CASSTRGGSTRGSTDTQYF.

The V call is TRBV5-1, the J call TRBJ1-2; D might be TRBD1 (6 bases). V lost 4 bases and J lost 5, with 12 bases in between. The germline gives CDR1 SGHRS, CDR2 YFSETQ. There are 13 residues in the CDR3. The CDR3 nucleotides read TGCGCCAGCAGCACCGGACAGCTTTATGGCTACACCTTC. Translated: CASSTGQLYGYTF.

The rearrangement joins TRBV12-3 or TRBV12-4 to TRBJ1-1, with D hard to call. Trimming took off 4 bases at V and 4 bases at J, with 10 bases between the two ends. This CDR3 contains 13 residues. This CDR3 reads CASSSDIITEAFF. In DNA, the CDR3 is TGTGCCAGCAGTTCAGACATTATCACTGAAGCTTTCTTT.

The CDR3 loop is CATSDAGDRDHGYTF. The DNA for the CDR3 is TGTGCCACCAGTGATGCCGGGGACAGGGACCATGGCTACACCTTC. This rearrangement joins TRBV24-1 to TRBJ1-2; 9 nucleotides agree with TRBD1. Germline V gives CDR1 KGHDR, CDR2 SFDVKD. J was trimmed by 6 bases and V by 3 bases; bases with no gene match: 7. The CDR3 is 15 residues long.

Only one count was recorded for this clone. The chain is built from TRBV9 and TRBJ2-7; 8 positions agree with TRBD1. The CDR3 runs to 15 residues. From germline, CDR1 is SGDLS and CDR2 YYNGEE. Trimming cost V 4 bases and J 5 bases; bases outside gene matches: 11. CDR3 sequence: CASSPWTGKVNEQYF. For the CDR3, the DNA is TGTGCCAGCAGCCCCTGGACAGGGAAAGTAAACGAGCAGTACTTC.

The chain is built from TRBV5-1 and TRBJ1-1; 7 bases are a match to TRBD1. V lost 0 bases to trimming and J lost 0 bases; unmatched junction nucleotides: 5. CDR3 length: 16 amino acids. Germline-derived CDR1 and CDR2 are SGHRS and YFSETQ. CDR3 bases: TGCGCCAGCAGCTTGGAGGGACAGCGAATGAACACTGAAGCTTTCTTT. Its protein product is CASSLEGQRMNTEAFF.